One and the same sample provided the 6 T cell receptor beta chains below, sequenced in a study of blood T cell repertoires in COVID-19. The repertoire was sequenced with immunoSEQ multiplex PCR; TCRdb's copy has only in-frame clones and lacks some. The sample records 240,000 or so clones, 85% to 90% being singletons. Sequenced input: peripheral blood. Receptors originate from a man between 60 and 75 years old with acute or convalescent COVID-19.

The J gene is TRBJ2-7, the V gene TRBV27, with 7 bases lining up with TRBD1. V shed 6 bases, J shed 3 bases, and the junction held 8 bases outside the gene matches. Germline-derived CDR1 and CDR2 are MNHEY and SMNVEV (reference sequence). The CDR3 runs to 14 residues. The CDR3 region is CASSPNRGNYEQYF. The CDR3 coding sequence is TGTGCCAGCAGCCCTAACAGGGGAAACTACGAGCAGTACTTC.

The rearrangement uses TRBV28 and TRBJ2-5, with a possible D match to TRBD2 (6 bases). Germline V gene lookup returns CDR1 MDHEN and CDR2 SYDVKM. CDR3 length: 15 residues. Trimming left V 5 bases short and J 2 bases short, with 15 bases between. The CDR3 coding sequence is TGTGCCAGCAGTCCGCTACAGGACTATCAAGAGACCCAGTACTTC. This encodes CASSPLQDYQETQYF.

This chain uses TRBV18 with TRBJ2-1, with 15 bases aligning to TRBD2. V lost 2 bases, J lost 7 bases, and 18 bases stayed unmatched. Germline values: CDR1 KGHSH, CDR2 LQKENI. The CDR3 totals 21 residues. The CDR3, as DNA: TGTGCCAGCTCACCATTATTCGGGACTAGCGGGAGGCCGGGGGAAAAAAATGAGCAGTTCTTC. Translation: CASSPLFGTSGRPGEKNEQFF. Full variable domain (remainder filled in from reference TRBV18 and TRBJ2-1): NAGVMQNPRHLVRRRGQEARLRCSPMKGHSHVYWYRQLPEEGLKFMVYLQKENIIDESGMPKERFSAEFPKEGPSILRIQQVVRGDSAAYFCASSPLFGTSGRPGEKNEQFFGPGTRLTVL.

The count of this clone is one. V is TRBV6-5 and J is TRBJ1-6; the D is unclear. The CDR3 is 13 amino acids. Germline loops: CDR1 MNHEY, CDR2 SVGAGI. Trimming left V 6 bases short and J 9 bases short, with 12 bases between. The DNA of the CDR3 is TGTGCCAGCAGCTATGAAAGGAGTTCACCCCTCCACTTT. This translates into CASSYERSSPLHF.

The rearrangement links TRBV7-8 to TRBJ2-1; 8 bases map to TRBD1. CDR3 length equals 14 residues. From germline, CDR1 is SGHVS and CDR2 FQNEAQ. J lost 3 bases, V lost 5 bases, and 3 bases had no gene match. The CDR3 region is CASSVQGGYNEQFF. For the CDR3, the DNA is TGTGCCAGCAGCGTACAGGGGGGCTACAATGAGCAGTTCTTC.

This rearrangement joins TRBV7-9 to TRBJ1-3; D is perhaps TRBD1 (6 bases). This CDR3 is 15 amino acids long. Germline assignment: CDR1 SEHNR and CDR2 FQNEAQ (reference sequence). V was shortened by 0 bases and J by 0 bases, with 6 bases between the two germline ends. For the CDR3, the DNA is TGTGCCAGCAGCTTAGCAGGGGGCTCTGGAAACACCATATATTTT. This translates into CASSLAGGSGNTIYF.